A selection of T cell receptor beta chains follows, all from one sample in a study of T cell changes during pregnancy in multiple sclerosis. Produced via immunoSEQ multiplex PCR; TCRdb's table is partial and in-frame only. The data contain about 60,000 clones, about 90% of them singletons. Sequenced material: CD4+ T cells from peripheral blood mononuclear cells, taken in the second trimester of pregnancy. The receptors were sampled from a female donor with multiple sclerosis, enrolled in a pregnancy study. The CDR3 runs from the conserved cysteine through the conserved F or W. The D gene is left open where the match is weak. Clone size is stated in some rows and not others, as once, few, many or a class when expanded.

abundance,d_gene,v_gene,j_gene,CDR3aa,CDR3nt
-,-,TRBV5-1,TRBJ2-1,CASSLMVRLNNEQFF,TGCGCCAGCAGCTTGATGGTTCGCCTAAATAATGAGCAGTTCTTC
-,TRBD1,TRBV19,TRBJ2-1,CASTGQGLNNEQFF,TGTGCCAGTACGGGACAGGGCCTTAACAATGAGCAGTTCTTC
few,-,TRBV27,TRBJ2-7,CASSLGRGISGHSYEQYF,TGTGCCAGCAGTTTGGGGCGCGGGATTTCGGGGCACTCCTACGAGCAGTACTTC
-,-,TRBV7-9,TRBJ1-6,CASSLDTDNSPLHF,TGTGCCAGCAGCTTAGACACCGATAATTCACCCCTCCACTTT
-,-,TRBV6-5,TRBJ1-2,CASSYDSNYGYTF,TGTGCCAGCAGTTACGACAGTAACTACGGCTACACCTTC
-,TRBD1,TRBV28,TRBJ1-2,CASTSGQLPDGYTF,TGTGCCAGCACCTCGGGACAGCTGCCTGATGGCTACACCTTC
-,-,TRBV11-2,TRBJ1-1,CASSLDRETEAFF,TGTGCCAGCAGCTTAGACAGGGAAACTGAAGCTTTCTTT
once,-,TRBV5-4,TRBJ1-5,CASSSSHEAPNQPQHF,TGTGCCAGCAGCTCTTCCCACGAGGCGCCCAATCAGCCCCAGCATTTT
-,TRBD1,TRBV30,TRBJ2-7,CAWTPGQRSYEQYF,TGTGCCTGGACCCCGGGACAGCGCTCCTACGAGCAGTACTTC
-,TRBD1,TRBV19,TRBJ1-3,CASSIRRQGAPGNTIYF,TGTGCCAGTAGTATCCGTCGACAGGGAGCCCCAGGAAACACCATATATTTT
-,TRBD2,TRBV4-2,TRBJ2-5,CASSQEGRAGQETQYF,TGTGCCAGCAGCCAAGAAGGGAGGGCAGGCCAAGAGACCCAGTACTTC
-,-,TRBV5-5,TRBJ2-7,CASSLLAGYEQYF,TGTGCCAGCAGCCTGCTGGCGGGCTACGAGCAGTACTTC
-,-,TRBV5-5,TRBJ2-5,CASSSHRETEYF,TGTGCCAGCAGCTCCCATAGGGAGACGGAGTACTTC
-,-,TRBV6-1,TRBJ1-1,CASSSLVGGTEAFF,TGTGCCAGCAGTTCTCTCGTGGGGGGTACTGAAGCTTTCTTT
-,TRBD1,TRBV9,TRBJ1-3,CASSVDFGQGRNTIYF,TGTGCCAGCAGCGTAGATTTCGGACAGGGGCGAAACACCATATATTTT
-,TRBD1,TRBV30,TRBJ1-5,CAWSGERTGGTFGGNQPQHF,TGTGCCTGGAGCGGAGAGCGGACAGGGGGGACGTTTGGGGGCAATCAGCCCCAGCATTTT
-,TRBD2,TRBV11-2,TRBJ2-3,CASSLAGQRGRADTQYF,TGTGCCAGCAGCCTCGCGGGGCAGCGGGGCAGGGCAGATACGCAGTATTTT
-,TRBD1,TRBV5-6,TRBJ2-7,CASSLDRGYTYEQYF,TGTGCCAGCAGCTTGGACAGGGGCTATACCTACGAGCAGTACTTC
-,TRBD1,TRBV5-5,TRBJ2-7,CASGGRTGGYEQYF,TGTGCCAGCGGGGGCAGAACAGGGGGGTACGAGCAGTACTTC
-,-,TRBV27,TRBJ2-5,CASSFSTAIRGTQYF,TGTGCCAGCAGTTTTAGTACGGCAATAAGAGGGACCCAGTACTTC
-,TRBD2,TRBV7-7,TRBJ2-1,CASSLGLAGNNEQFF,TGTGCCAGCAGCCTGGGACTAGCGGGAAACAATGAGCAGTTCTTC
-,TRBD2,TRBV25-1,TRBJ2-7,CASSGTGLAGFGEQYF,TGTGCCAGCAGTGGAACGGGGCTAGCGGGATTTGGAGAGCAGTACTTC
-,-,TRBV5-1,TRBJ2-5,CASSLGGRPTTGETQYF,TGCGCCAGCAGCTTGGGAGGGCGGCCCACTACGGGAGAGACCCAGTACTTC
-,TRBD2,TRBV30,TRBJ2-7,CAWSVRLAGDEQYF,TGTGCCTGGAGTGTACGGCTAGCGGGAGACGAGCAGTACTTC
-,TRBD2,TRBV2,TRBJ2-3,CASREGLAGRDTQYF,TGTGCCAGCAGGGAAGGACTAGCGGGACGAGATACGCAGTATTTT
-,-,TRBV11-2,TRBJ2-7,CASSPGSGGEQYF,TGTGCCAGCAGCCCGGGGTCTGGAGGCGAGCAGTACTTC
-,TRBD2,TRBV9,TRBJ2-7,CASSGTSGSRDF,TGTGCCAGCAGTGGGACTAGCGGGAGCCGGGACTTC